This T cell receptor beta chain derives from a study of read filtering for tumor transcriptome and immune sequencing. Every patient had bone marrow sampled while the disease was active. Broader study findings: IR-seq captured clonotypes deeper and more reliably than RNA-seq.

The library was built from about 400 ng RNA with molecular barcoded adaptors for alpha/delta and beta/gamma chains. Each CDR3 protein gets one entry after TCRdb re-called the reads with MiXCR. There are 62,000 or so distinct CDR3 sequences in the sample; more than 11% occur only once, and approximately 50% lies in the top ten. The CDR3 has 13 residues. Germline CDR1 is MDHEN and CDR2 is SYDVKM. Trimming cost V 4 bases and J 0 bases, with 6 bases left between them. This clonotype was detected many times. Its matching antigen is unknown. The TCR was taken from a donor at least 40 years old with multiple myeloma. Sequenced material: a population of CD138-negative cells sorted from bone marrow. This chain uses TRBV28 with TRBJ1-1; D gene unclear. In nucleotides, the CDR3 is TGTGCCAGCAGTTCAGAAATGAACACTGAAGCTTTCTTT. It yields the protein CASSSEMNTEAFF.